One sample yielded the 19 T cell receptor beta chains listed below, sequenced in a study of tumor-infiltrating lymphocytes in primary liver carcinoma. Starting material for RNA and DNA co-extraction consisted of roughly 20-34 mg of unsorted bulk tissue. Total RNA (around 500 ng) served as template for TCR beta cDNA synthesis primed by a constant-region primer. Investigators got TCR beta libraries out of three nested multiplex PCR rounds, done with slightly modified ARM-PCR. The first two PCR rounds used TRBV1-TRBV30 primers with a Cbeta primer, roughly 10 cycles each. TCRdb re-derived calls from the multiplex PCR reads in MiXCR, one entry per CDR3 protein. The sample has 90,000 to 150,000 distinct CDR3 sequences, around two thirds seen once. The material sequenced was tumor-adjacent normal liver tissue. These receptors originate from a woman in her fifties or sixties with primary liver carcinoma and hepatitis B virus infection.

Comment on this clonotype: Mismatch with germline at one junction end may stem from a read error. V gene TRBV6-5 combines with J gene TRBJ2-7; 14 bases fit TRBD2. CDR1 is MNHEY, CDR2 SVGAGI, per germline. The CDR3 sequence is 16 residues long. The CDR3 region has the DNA TGTGACAGCAGTGACACGGGACTAGCGGGAGCTGGCGAGCAGTACTTC. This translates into CDSSDTGLAGAGEQYF.

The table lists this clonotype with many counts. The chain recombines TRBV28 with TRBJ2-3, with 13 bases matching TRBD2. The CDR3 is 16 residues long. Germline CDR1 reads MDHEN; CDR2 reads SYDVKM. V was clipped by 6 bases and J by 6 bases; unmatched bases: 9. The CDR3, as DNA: TGTGCCAGCAGCCAAACTAGCGGGAGGGCCTCGGATACGCAGTATTTT. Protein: CASSQTSGRASDTQYF.

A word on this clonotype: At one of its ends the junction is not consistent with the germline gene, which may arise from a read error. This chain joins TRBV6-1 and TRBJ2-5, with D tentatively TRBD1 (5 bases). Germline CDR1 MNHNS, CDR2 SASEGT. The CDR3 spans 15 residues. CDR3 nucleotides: TGTGCCAGCAGGTTCTGGGCAGACAGTCAAGAGGCCCAGTACTTC. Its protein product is CASRFWADSQEAQYF.

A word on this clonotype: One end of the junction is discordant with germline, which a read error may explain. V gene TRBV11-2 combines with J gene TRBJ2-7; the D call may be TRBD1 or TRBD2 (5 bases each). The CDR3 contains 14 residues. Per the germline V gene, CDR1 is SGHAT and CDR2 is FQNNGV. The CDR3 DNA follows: TGTGCCAGCAGTCGGGACGGACCTTCCTACAAGCAGTGCTTC. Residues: CASSRDGPSYKQCF.

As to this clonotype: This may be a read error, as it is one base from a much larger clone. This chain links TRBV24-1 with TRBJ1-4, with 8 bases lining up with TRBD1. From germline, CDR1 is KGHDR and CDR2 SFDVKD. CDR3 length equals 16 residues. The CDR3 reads CATSETGQGGEEKLLF. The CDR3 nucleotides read TGTGCCACCAGTGAAACCGGACAGGGAGGAGAGGAAAAACTGCTTTTT.

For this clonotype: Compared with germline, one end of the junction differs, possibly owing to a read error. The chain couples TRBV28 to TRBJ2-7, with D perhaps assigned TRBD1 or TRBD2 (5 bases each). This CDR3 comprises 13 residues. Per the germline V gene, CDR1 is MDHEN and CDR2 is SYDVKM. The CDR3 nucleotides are TGTGCCAGCAGCTTGACAGACGTCGGGGAGCAGTATTTC. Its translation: CASSLTDVGEQYF.

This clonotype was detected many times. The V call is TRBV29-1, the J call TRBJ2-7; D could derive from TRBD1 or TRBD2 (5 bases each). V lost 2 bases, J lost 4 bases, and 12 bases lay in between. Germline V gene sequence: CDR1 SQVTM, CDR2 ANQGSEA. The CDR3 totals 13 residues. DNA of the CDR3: TGCAGCGTTGAAATTGCAGGGAGTTACGAGCAGTACTTC. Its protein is CSVEIAGSYEQYF.

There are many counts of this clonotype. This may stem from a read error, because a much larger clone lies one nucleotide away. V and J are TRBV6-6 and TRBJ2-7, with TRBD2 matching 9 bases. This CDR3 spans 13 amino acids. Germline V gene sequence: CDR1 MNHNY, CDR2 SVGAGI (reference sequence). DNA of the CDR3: TGTGCCAGCTGGGAAGCGGGAGGTAGGGAGCAGCACTTC. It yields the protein CASWEAGGREQHF.

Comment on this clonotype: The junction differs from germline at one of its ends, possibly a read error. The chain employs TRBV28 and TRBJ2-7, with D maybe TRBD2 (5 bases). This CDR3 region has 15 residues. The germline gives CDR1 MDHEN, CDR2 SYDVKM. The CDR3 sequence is CDSGFLGTPNYELYF. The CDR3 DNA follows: TGTGACAGCGGCTTTTTGGGAACACCCAATTACGAGCTGTACTTC. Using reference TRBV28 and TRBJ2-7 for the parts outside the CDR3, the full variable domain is DVKVTQSSRYLVKRTGEKVFLECVQDMDHENMFWYRQDPGLGLRLIYFSYDVKMKEKGDIPEGYSVSREKKERFSLILESASTNQTSMYLCDSGFLGTPNYELYFGPGTRLTVT.

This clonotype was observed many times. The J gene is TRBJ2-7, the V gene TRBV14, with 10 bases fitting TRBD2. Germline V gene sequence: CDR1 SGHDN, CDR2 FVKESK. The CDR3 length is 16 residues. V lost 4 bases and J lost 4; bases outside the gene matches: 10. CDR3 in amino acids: CASSLGPGLAAYEQYF. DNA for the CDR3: TGTGCCAGCAGCCTGGGGCCAGGACTAGCGGCATACGAGCAGTACTTC.

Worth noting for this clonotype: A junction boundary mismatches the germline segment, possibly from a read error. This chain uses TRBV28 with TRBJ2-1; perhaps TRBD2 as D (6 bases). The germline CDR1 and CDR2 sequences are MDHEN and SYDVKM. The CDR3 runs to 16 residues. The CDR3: CGSSSNVGEESGEQFF. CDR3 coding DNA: TGTGGCAGCAGTTCCAACGTGGGGGAGGAGAGTGGTGAGCAGTTCTTC.

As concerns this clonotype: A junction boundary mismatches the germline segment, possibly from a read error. Here the CDR3 reads CVSSQDPVGQGAYEQYF. CDR3 sequence (DNA): TGTGTCAGCAGCCAAGATCCCGTGGGACAGGGTGCTTACGAGCAGTACTTC. The gene calls are TRBV4-2 and TRBJ2-7, with TRBD1 matching over 9 bases. This CDR3 has 17 residues. Germline lookup yields CDR1 LGHNA and CDR2 YNFKEQ.

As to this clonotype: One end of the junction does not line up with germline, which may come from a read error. The CDR3 reads CSVRQGPYNEQFF. CDR3 sequence (DNA): TGTAGCGTCCGACAGGGACCCTACAATGAGCAGTTCTTC. V usage is TRBV29-1 and J usage is TRBJ2-1; 7 bases align to TRBD1. Germline V gene data show CDR1 as SQVTM and CDR2 as ANQGSEA. The CDR3 totals 13 residues.

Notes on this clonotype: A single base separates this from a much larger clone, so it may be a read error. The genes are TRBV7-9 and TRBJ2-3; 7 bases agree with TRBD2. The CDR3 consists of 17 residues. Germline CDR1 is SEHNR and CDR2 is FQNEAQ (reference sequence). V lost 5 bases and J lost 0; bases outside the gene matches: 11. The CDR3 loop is CASSPFDGGTSTDTQYF. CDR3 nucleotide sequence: TGTGCCAGCAGCCCTTTCGACGGGGGGACTAGCACAGATACGCAGTATTTT.

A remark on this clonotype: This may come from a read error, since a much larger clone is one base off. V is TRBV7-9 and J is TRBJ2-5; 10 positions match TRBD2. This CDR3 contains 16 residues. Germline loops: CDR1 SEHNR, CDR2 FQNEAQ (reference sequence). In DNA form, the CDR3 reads TGTGCCAGCAGCTTACCCCAAGCGGGAGGGCTAGAGAGCCAGTACTTC. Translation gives CASSLPQAGGLESQYF.

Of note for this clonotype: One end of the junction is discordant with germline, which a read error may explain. The CDR3 DNA reads as TGCAGCGTTGAGGGGGGGAAGGCCGAAGCTCTCTTT. It codes for CSVEGGKAEALF. J is TRBJ1-1 and V is TRBV29-1; weak D call: TRBD1 (5 bases). CDR1 is SQVTM and CDR2 is ANQGSEA in the germline V gene. The CDR3 contains 12 residues.

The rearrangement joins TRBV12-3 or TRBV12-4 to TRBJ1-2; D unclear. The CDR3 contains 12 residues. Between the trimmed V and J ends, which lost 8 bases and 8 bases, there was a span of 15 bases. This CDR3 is CASGTLTGGYTF. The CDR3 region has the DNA TGTGCCAGCGGAACCCTGACGGGAGGCTACACCTTC.

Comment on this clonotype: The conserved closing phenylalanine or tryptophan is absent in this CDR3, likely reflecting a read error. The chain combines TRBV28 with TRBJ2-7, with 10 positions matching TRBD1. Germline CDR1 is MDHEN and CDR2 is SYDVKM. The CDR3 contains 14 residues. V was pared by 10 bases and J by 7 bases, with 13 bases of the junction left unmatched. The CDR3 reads CANTIDRGRGEQYL. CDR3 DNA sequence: TGTGCCAACACCATAGACAGGGGGCGCGGAGAGCAGTACTTG.

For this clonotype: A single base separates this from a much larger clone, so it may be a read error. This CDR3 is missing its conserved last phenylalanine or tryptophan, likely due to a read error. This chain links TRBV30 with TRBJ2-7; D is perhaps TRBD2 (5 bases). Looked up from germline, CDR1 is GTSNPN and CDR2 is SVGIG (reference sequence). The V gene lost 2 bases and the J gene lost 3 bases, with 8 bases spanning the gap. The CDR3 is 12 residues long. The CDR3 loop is CAWSSGDYEQYY. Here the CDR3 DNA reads TGTGCCTGGAGTAGCGGCGACTACGAGCAGTACTAC.